The rows below give T cell receptor beta chains drawn from one sample of a study of cytomegalovirus exposure and HLA in healthy donors. The table came from immunoSEQ multiplex PCR; TCRdb's copy has only in-frame clones and leaves some out. The table records some 72,000 clones, 96% of them present only once. Sequencing used PBMCs. Receptors were obtained from a man younger than 35 in good health and CMV-seropositive. Both conserved end residues are part of each CDR3. D genes are given only for firm matches. Size tells how often a clone was seen (once, few, many) or the class of an expanded clone, and some rows leave it out.

.	TRBD2	TRBV28	TRBJ2-3	CASSSGTSGSTDTQYF	TGTGCCAGCAGTTCCGGGACTAGCGGGAGCACAGATACGCAGTATTTT
.	.	TRBV19	TRBJ1-2	CASSPGSPTARSHGYTF	TGTGCCAGTAGTCCGGGATCGCCTACGGCAAGGTCGCATGGCTACACCTTC
.	.	TRBV5-5	TRBJ2-7	CASSKQGWGEQYF	TGTGCCAGCAGCAAACAGGGTTGGGGGGAGCAGTACTTC
.	TRBD2	TRBV5-1	TRBJ2-2	CASSYELAGVPGELFF	TGCGCCAGCAGCTATGAGTTAGCGGGAGTACCCGGGGAGCTGTTTTTT
.	TRBD1	TRBV30	TRBJ2-7	CAWRDREKYEQYF	TGTGCCTGGAGGGACAGGGAGAAGTACGAGCAGTACTTC
.	.	TRBV29-1	TRBJ2-1	CSAFRYEQFF	TGCAGCGCGTTCAGATATGAGCAGTTCTTC
.	TRBD1	TRBV2	TRBJ1-2	CASSVSDRTMSYTF	TGTGCCAGCAGCGTCTCGGACAGGACTATGAGCTACACCTTC
.	.	TRBV27	TRBJ1-4	CASSRALNRDNEKLFF	TGTGCCAGCAGTCGGGCCCTAAACAGGGATAATGAAAAACTGTTTTTT
few	TRBD1	TRBV6-1	TRBJ2-7	CASTQESTGAYEQYF	TGTGCCAGCACCCAGGAAAGCACAGGGGCCTACGAGCAGTACTTC
.	.	TRBV11-2	TRBJ2-5	CASTGGETQYF	TGTGCCAGCACCGGGGGAGAAACCCAGTACTTC
.	TRBD2	TRBV15	TRBJ2-1	CATSREGLAGISSYNEQFF	TGTGCCACCAGCAGAGAAGGACTAGCGGGAATTAGCTCCTACAATGAGCAGTTCTTC
.	TRBD1	TRBV5-6	TRBJ1-5	CASHDRAIDQPQHF	TGTGCCAGCCACGACAGGGCGATTGATCAGCCCCAGCATTTT
.	.	TRBV6-1	TRBJ2-2	CASSEAGDTGELFF	TGTGCCAGCAGTGAAGCAGGGGACACCGGGGAGCTGTTTTTT
.	.	TRBV7-9	TRBJ1-1	CASSLGAADKDEAFF	TGTGCCAGCAGCTTGGGGGCAGCTGACAAGGATGAAGCTTTCTTT
.	.	TRBV4-1	TRBJ2-2	CASSHPSFSGTGELFF	TGCGCCAGCAGCCACCCCTCTTTTTCGGGCACCGGGGAGCTGTTTTTT
.	.	TRBV19	TRBJ2-7	CASSQGGYEQYF	TGTGCCAGTTCACAAGGGGGCTACGAGCAGTACTTC
.	.	TRBV23-1	TRBJ2-7	CASSQGTLAPYEQYF	TGCGCCAGCAGCCAGGGCACACTCGCGCCCTACGAGCAGTACTTC
.	.	TRBV12-2	TRBJ1-4	CASRQGARSTNEKLFF	TGTGCAAGTCGTCAGGGGGCAAGATCAACTAATGAAAAACTGTTTTTT
.	.	TRBV28	TRBJ2-3	CASCTGGYHTDTQYF	TGTGCCAGCTGCACGGGTGGATACCACACAGATACGCAGTATTTT
once	.	TRBV7-8	TRBJ2-1	CASSSPGGGRGYNEQFF	TGTGCCAGCAGCTCACCGGGGGGCGGGAGAGGTTACAATGAGCAGTTCTTC
.	.	TRBV27	TRBJ1-2	CASSLIGAVGYGYTF	TGTGCCAGCAGTTTAATAGGGGCAGTGGGTTATGGCTACACCTTC
.	.	TRBV7-9	TRBJ1-3	CASILGFGNTIYF	TGTGCCAGCATCCTAGGTTTTGGAAACACCATATATTTT
.	TRBD1	TRBV10-3	TRBJ1-1	CAISVTGPAEAFF	TGTGCCATCAGCGTGACAGGGCCCGCTGAAGCTTTCTTT
.	.	TRBV6-1	TRBJ1-2	CASSEAAGTGYGYTF	TGTGCCAGCAGTGAAGCGGCAGGTACCGGCTATGGCTACACCTTC
.	.	TRBV27	TRBJ2-7	CASRTGITYEQYF	TGTGCCAGCCGGACGGGGATCACCTACGAGCAGTACTTC
once	TRBD2	TRBV27	TRBJ2-1	CASSLRTRNEQFF	TGTGCCAGCAGTCTACGGACTAGAAATGAGCAGTTCTTC
.	.	TRBV6-1	TRBJ1-1	CASSGSFIEAFF	TGTGCCAGCAGTGGGAGCTTCATTGAAGCTTTCTTT
.	.	TRBV5-1	TRBJ2-7	CASSLGSAGRGYEQYF	TGCGCCAGCAGCTTGGGCTCGGCCGGGAGAGGGTACGAGCAGTACTTC
once	.	TRBV11-2	TRBJ2-1	CASSLEGLGSSYNEQFF	TGTGCCAGCAGCTTAGAGGGGCTTGGAAGCTCCTACAATGAGCAGTTCTTC
once	TRBD2	TRBV9	TRBJ2-5	CASSPRGQETQYF	TGTGCCAGCAGCCCGCGGGGGCAAGAGACCCAGTACTTC
.	.	TRBV7-2	TRBJ2-7	CASSAVSSGQYF	TGTGCCAGCAGCGCGGTCAGTTCGGGGCAGTACTTC
.	TRBD1	TRBV5-6	TRBJ1-1	CASSLYTGVTEAFF	TGTGCCAGCAGCTTGTACACAGGGGTGACTGAAGCTTTCTTT
.	.	TRBV4-1	TRBJ1-5	CASSQPTGLIRNQPQHF	TGCGCCAGCAGCCAACCTACAGGTCTTATTCGCAATCAGCCCCAGCATTTT
.	.	TRBV6-8	TRBJ2-1	CASSYPWAGNEQFF	TGTGCCAGCAGTTACCCATGGGCGGGGAATGAGCAGTTCTTC
.	.	TRBV6-5	TRBJ2-5	CASSYVGGRGETQYF	TGTGCCAGCAGTTACGTGGGGGGGCGTGGGGAGACCCAGTACTTC
.	TRBD1	TRBV19	TRBJ2-7	CASSIAPGQVYEQYF	TGTGCCAGTAGTATAGCCCCGGGACAGGTCTACGAGCAGTACTTC
.	.	TRBV29-1	TRBJ2-1	CSVGDWRPRGPNEQFF	TGCAGCGTTGGGGACTGGCGGCCCCGAGGACCGAATGAGCAGTTCTTC
.	.	TRBV9	TRBJ1-1	CASSAGTRGTEAFF	TGTGCCAGCAGCGCAGGGACAAGGGGCACTGAAGCTTTCTTT
once	TRBD2	TRBV11-2	TRBJ2-1	CASSLGTSFPNEQFF	TGTGCCAGCAGCTTAGGGACTAGCTTCCCCAATGAGCAGTTCTTC
.	.	TRBV18	TRBJ1-5	CASSLNLADSNQPQHF	TGTGCCAGCTCACTAAACCTGGCAGATAGCAATCAGCCCCAGCATTTT
.	TRBD2	TRBV5-1	TRBJ2-1	CASSLVRLAGGPGGNEQFF	TGCGCCAGCAGCTTGGTGCGGCTAGCGGGAGGCCCGGGGGGCAATGAGCAGTTCTTC
once	.	TRBV2	TRBJ2-2	CASSPWGGTGELFF	TGTGCCAGCAGCCCCTGGGGCGGCACCGGGGAGCTGTTTTTT
.	.	TRBV18	TRBJ2-5	CASSPQGEAIGETQYF	TGTGCCAGCTCACCACAAGGAGAGGCAATTGGGGAGACCCAGTACTTC
.	TRBD1	TRBV2	TRBJ2-7	CATTGGSYEQYF	TGTGCCACCACAGGGGGGTCCTACGAGCAGTACTTC
.	.	TRBV27	TRBJ1-4	CASSSAGRQHNEKLFF	TGTGCCAGCAGTTCGGCGGGGCGTCAGCATAATGAAAAACTGTTTTTT
.	TRBD2	TRBV6-1	TRBJ2-7	CASSDGATSGYEQYF	TGTGCCAGCAGTGACGGTGCGACTAGCGGGTACGAGCAGTACTTC
.	.	TRBV6-5	TRBJ2-7	CASSYSSRAPYEQYF	TGTGCCAGCAGTTACTCTTCCAGGGCCCCCTACGAGCAGTACTTC
.	TRBD1	TRBV19	TRBJ1-1	CASSMGTVNTEAFF	TGTGCCAGTAGTATGGGGACAGTGAACACTGAAGCTTTCTTT
.	TRBD2	TRBV13	TRBJ2-5	CASTARLAGGQETQYF	TGTGCCAGCACCGCTCGACTAGCGGGAGGACAAGAGACCCAGTACTTC
.	.	TRBV6-5	TRBJ1-5	CASSYSIRAPQHF	TGTGCCAGCAGTTACTCGATCCGAGCTCCCCAGCATTTT
.	.	TRBV27	TRBJ1-5	CASSFQAGVNQPQHF	TGTGCCAGCAGTTTTCAGGCGGGAGTCAATCAGCCCCAGCATTTT
.	.	TRBV29-1	TRBJ2-5	CSVVRGEETQYF	TGCAGCGTTGTCAGGGGGGAAGAGACCCAGTACTTC
.	TRBD2	TRBV29-1	TRBJ2-5	CSVEDQTSGRRETQYF	TGCAGCGTTGAAGATCAGACTAGCGGGAGAAGGGAGACCCAGTACTTC
.	TRBD1	TRBV6-1	TRBJ2-7	CASSEGSGGYEQYF	TGTGCCAGCAGTGAAGGCTCAGGGGGCTACGAGCAGTACTTC
.	.	TRBV4-2	TRBJ1-1	CASSPYGGMEAFF	TGTGCCAGCAGCCCGTATGGGGGGATGGAAGCTTTCTTT
once	.	TRBV7-8	TRBJ1-5	CASRGGWNQPQHF	TGTGCCAGCAGAGGCGGGTGGAATCAGCCCCAGCATTTT
.	.	TRBV28	TRBJ2-7	CASNTLGLGRIYEQYF	TGTGCCAGCAACACCCTGGGGCTCGGGAGAATCTACGAGCAGTACTTC
.	.	TRBV6-5	TRBJ2-5	CASSRWASETETQYF	TGTGCCAGCAGCAGGTGGGCTAGCGAGACGGAGACCCAGTACTTC
.	.	TRBV9	TRBJ2-2	CASSPPGNRGASAGELFF	TGTGCCAGCAGCCCACCCGGGAATCGGGGGGCGAGTGCCGGGGAGCTGTTTTTT